The 11 T cell receptor beta chains reported below all come from one sample, sequenced in a study of blood T cell repertoires in COVID-19. TCRdb's table, derived via immunoSEQ multiplex PCR, lists solely in-frame clones and lacks some. The sample holds under 550,000 clones, roughly 90% seen once. Input material: peripheral blood. The receptors come from a man aged 18 to 30 with COVID-19, enrolled during active disease.

CDR3 amino acids: CVRSLGRGQPTRTDTQYF. The CDR3 region has the DNA TGTGTCAGAAGCTTAGGACGGGGACAACCAACACGCACAGATACGCAGTATTTT. V and J are TRBV7-5 and TRBJ2-3; the table's D gene call, TRBD1, was not cross checked with the DNA. TRBV7-5 constitutes a pseudogene. This CDR3 contains 18 residues.

This chain connects TRBV19 to TRBJ2-3, with a weak D call TRBD1 (6 bases). The germline V gene has CDR1 LNHDA and CDR2 SQIVND (reference sequence). V dropped 4 bases and J dropped 5 bases, with 16 bases sitting between them. The CDR3 runs 15 residues. The CDR3 DNA reads TGTGCCAGTAGTAGGAAAAAGGGGGAGCGAGATACGCAGTATTTT. Residues: CASSRKKGERDTQYF.

V usage is TRBV13 and J usage is TRBJ1-3, with D perhaps TRBD1 (5 bases). The V end lost 5 bases, the J end lost 8 bases, and 16 bases lay between the germline ends. This CDR3 spans 14 amino acids. From germline, CDR1 is PRHDT and CDR2 FYEKMQ (reference sequence). The CDR3: CASSPRGGRDTIYF. CDR3 coding DNA: TGTGCCAGCAGCCCCCGGGGGGGTAGGGACACCATATATTTT.

This clone was detected once. The chain combines TRBV12-5 with TRBJ1-6; the match to TRBD1 covers 8 bases. The CDR3 loop spans 14 amino acids. V was pared by 5 bases and J by 11 bases, with 8 bases of the junction left unmatched. Germline loops: CDR1 LGHNT, CDR2 FRNRAP. CDR3 nucleotide sequence: TGTGCTAGTGGTCCCGGACAGGGAATGACACCCCTCCACTTT. Translation gives CASGPGQGMTPLHF.

The rearrangement uses TRBV6-5 and TRBJ1-1; D might be TRBD1 (6 bases). Deletions cut 6 bases from V and 7 bases from J, with 15 bases between. Germline V CDR1 and CDR2: MNHEY, SVGAGI. CDR3 size: 13 residues. The CDR3 reads CASRNRERVEAFF. Here the CDR3 DNA reads TGTGCCAGCAGGAACAGGGAACGGGTTGAAGCTTTCTTT.

The V and J genes are TRBV30 and TRBJ2-7, with TRBD1 matching over 9 bases. The germline V gene encodes CDR1 GTSNPN and CDR2 SVGIG (reference sequence). The CDR3 is 11 amino acids. Trimming cost V 3 bases and J 11 bases; bases outside gene matches: 5. CDR3 bases: TGTGCCTGGAGGAATTGGACAGGGGAGTACTTC. It encodes CAWRNWTGEYF.

The chain combines TRBV5-4 with TRBJ2-1; 10 nucleotides match TRBD2. Looked up from germline, CDR1 is SGHNT and CDR2 is YYREEE (reference sequence). CDR3 length: 18 residues. The junction had 15 bases not matched to a gene; V was cut back by 4 bases and J by 5 bases. Here the CDR3 DNA reads TGTGCCAGCAGCGCGGGAATCTCAACACTAGCGGGAAACAATGAGCAGTTCTTC. Its translation: CASSAGISTLAGNNEQFF.

The CDR3 spells CASSPRETGELFF. CDR3 DNA: TGTGCCAGCAGCCCAAGAGAGACCGGGGAGCTGTTTTTT. V usage is TRBV2 and J usage is TRBJ2-2; D is undetermined. In germline, CDR1 is SNHLY, CDR2 FYNNEI. V dropped 6 bases and J dropped 5 bases, with 10 bases sitting between them. The CDR3 runs to 13 residues.

This rearrangement joins TRBV11-3 to TRBJ2-1; D is possibly TRBD2 (6 bases). V lost 1 base and J lost 4, with 14 bases in between. There are 16 residues in the CDR3. CDR1 SGHNT and CDR2 YENEEA come from the germline V gene. For the CDR3, the DNA is TGTGCCAGCAGCTTAGTGATCCGGGAGCGATACAATGAGCAGTTCTTC. This gives the protein CASSLVIRERYNEQFF.

This rearrangement joins TRBV30 to TRBJ2-2, with TRBD2 matching over 10 bases. J gave up 3 bases and V 2 bases, and 9 bases lay outside the gene matches. The CDR3 covers 17 residues. Per germline, CDR1 GTSNPN and CDR2 SVGIG (reference sequence). CDR3 region: CAWSRLAGRGDTGELFF. The CDR3 bases are TGTGCCTGGAGTAGACTAGCGGGTCGGGGTGACACCGGGGAGCTGTTTTTT.

This sequence joins TRBV13 and TRBJ2-7; 8 bases map to TRBD1. Looked up from germline, CDR1 is PRHDT and CDR2 is FYEKMQ (reference sequence). The CDR3 covers 15 residues. Trimming removed 5 bases from V and 6 bases from J; junction bases left unmatched: 12. The CDR3 sequence: CASSPRDRSGIEQYF. DNA of the CDR3: TGTGCCAGCAGCCCTAGGGACAGGTCGGGGATCGAGCAGTACTTC.